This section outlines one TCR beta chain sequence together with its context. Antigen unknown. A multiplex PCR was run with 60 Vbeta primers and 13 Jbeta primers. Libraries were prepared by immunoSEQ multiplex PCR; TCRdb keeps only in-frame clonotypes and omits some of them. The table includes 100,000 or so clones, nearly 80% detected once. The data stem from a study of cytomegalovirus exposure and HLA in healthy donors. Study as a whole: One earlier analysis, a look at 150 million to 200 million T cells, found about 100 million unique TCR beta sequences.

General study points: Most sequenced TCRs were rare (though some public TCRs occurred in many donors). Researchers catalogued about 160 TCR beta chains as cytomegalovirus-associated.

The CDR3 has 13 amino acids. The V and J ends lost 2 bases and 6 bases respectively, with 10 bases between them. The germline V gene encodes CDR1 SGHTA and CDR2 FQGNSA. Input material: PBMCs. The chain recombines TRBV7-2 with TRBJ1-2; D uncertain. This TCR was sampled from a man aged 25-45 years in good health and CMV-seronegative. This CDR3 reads CASSLRGSDGYTF. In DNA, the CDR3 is TGTGCCAGCAGCTTACGAGGGAGCGATGGCTACACCTTC.